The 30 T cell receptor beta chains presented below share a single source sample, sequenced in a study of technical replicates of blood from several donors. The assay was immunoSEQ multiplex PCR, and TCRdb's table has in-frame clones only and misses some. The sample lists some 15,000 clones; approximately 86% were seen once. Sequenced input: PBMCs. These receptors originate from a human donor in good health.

The DNA for the CDR3 is TGCGCCAGCAGCTTGGCGGGTGCCGGAGAGACCCAGTACTTC. It yields the protein CASSLAGAGETQYF. V is TRBV5-1 and J is TRBJ2-5, with D hard to call. The CDR3 extends over 14 amino acids. The V gene's germline CDR1 is SGHRS and CDR2 YFSETQ. V was cut by 0 bases and J by 4 bases, with 10 bases left in between.

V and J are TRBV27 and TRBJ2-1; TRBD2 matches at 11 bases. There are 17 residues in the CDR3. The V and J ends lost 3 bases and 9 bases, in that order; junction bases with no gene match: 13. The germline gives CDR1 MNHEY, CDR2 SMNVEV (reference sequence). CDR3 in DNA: TGTGCCAGCAGTTTTGGGGTCGGTAGCGGGAGGGCCTCTGAGCAGTTCTTC. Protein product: CASSFGVGSGRASEQFF.

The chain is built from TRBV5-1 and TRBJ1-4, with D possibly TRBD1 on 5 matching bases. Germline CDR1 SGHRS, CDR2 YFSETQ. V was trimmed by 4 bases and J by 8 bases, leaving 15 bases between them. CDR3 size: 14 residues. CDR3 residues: CASSADTPSEKLFF. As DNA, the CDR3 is TGCGCCAGCAGCGCGGACACCCCGTCGGAAAAACTGTTTTTT.

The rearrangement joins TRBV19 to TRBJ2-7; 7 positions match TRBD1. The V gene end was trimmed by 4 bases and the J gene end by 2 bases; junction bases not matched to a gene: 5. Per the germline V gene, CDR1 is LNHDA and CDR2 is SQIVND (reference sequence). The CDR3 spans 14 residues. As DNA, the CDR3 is TGTGCCAGTAGTAGGGAAACAGGGGCCTACGAGCAGTACTTC. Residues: CASSRETGAYEQYF.

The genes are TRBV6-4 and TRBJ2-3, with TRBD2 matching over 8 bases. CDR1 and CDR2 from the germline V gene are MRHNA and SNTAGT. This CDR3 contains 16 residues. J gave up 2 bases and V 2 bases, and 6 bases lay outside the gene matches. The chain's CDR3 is CASSDGAGGSTDTQYF. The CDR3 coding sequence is TGTGCCAGCAGTGACGGCGCGGGAGGTTCCACAGATACGCAGTATTTT.

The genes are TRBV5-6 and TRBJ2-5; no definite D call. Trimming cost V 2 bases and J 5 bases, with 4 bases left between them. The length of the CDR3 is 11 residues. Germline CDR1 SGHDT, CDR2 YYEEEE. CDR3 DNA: TGTGCCAGCAGCTTCCAGGAGACCCAGTACTTC. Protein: CASSFQETQYF.

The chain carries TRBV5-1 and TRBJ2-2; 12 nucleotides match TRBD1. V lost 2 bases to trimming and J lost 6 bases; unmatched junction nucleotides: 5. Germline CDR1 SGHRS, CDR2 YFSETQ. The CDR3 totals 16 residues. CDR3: CASSFPGQGASGELFF. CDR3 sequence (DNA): TGCGCCAGCAGCTTCCCGGGACAGGGGGCTTCCGGGGAGCTGTTTTTT. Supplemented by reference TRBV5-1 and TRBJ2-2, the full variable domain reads KAGVTQTPRYLIKTRGQQVTLSCSPISGHRSVSWYQQTPGQGLQFLFEYFSETQRNKGNFPGRFSGRQFSNSRSEMNVSTLELGDSALYLCASSFPGQGASGELFFGEGSRLTVL.

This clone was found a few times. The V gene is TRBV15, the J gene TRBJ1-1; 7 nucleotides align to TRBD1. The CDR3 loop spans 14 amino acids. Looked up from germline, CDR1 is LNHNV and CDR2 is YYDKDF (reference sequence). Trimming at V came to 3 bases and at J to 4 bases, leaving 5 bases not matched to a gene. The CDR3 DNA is TGTGCCACCAGCAGTGTGACAGGGACCACTGAAGCTTTCTTT. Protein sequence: CATSSVTGTTEAFF.

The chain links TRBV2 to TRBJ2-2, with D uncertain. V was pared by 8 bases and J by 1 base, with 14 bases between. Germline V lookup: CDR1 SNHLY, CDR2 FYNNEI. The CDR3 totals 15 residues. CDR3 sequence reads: CASQVGTENTGELFF. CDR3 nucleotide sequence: TGTGCCAGCCAGGTCGGAACCGAGAACACCGGGGAGCTGTTTTTT.

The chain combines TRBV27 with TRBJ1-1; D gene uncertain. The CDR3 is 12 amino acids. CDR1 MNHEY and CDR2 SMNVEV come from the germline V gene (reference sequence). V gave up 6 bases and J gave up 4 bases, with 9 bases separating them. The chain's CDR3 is CASRGSGTEAFF. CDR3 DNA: TGTGCCAGCAGGGGCTCCGGCACTGAAGCTTTCTTT.

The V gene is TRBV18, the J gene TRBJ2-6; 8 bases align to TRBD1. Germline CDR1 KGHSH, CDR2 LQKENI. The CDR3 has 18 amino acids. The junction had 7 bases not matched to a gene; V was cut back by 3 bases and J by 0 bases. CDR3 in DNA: TGTGCCAGCTCACCGGCAGGGGGCTCCAACTCTGGGGCCAACGTCCTGACTTTC. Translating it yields CASSPAGGSNSGANVLTF. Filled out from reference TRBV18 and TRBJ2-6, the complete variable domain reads NAGVMQNPRHLVRRRGQEARLRCSPMKGHSHVYWYRQLPEEGLKFMVYLQKENIIDESGMPKERFSAEFPKEGPSILRIQQVVRGDSAAYFCASSPAGGSNSGANVLTFGAGSRLTVL.

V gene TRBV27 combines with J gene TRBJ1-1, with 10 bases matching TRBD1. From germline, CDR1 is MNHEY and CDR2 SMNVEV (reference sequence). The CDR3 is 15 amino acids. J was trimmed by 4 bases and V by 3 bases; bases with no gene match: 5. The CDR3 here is CASSLETGGSTEAFF. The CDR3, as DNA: TGTGCCAGCAGTTTGGAGACAGGGGGCTCCACTGAAGCTTTCTTT.

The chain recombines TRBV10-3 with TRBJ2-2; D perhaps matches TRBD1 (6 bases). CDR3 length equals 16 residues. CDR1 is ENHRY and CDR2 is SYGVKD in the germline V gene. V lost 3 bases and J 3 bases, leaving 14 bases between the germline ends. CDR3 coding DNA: TGTGCCATCAGTGAATCGTGGACAGTAGACACCGGGGAGCTGTTTTTT. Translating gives CAISESWTVDTGELFF.

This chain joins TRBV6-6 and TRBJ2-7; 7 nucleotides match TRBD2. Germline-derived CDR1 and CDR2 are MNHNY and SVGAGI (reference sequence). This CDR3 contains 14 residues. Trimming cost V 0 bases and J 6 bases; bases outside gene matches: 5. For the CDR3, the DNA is TGTGCCAGCAGTTACTCCGGGGGGTTAGGCGAGCAGTACTTC. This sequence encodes CASSYSGGLGEQYF.

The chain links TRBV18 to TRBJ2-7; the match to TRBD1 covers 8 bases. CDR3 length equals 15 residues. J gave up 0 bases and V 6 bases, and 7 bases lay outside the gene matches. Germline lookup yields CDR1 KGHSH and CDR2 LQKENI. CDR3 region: CASSPRDRSSYEQYF. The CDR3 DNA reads TGTGCCAGCTCCCCCCGGGACAGGAGCTCCTACGAGCAGTACTTC.

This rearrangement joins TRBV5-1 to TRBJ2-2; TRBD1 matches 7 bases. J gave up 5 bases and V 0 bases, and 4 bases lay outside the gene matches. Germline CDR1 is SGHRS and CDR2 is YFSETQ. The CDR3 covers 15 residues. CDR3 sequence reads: CASSLVTGVTGELFF. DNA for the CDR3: TGCGCCAGCAGCTTGGTTACAGGGGTAACCGGGGAGCTGTTTTTT.

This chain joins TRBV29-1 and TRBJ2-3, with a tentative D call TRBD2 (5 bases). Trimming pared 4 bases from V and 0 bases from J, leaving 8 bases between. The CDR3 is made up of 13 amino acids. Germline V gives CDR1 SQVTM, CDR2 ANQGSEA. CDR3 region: CSVVGESTDTQYF. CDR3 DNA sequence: TGCAGCGTTGTCGGGGAAAGCACAGATACGCAGTATTTT.

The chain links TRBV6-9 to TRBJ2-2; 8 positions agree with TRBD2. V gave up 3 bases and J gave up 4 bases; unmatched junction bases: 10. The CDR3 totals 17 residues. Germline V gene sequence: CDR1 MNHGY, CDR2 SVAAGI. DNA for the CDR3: TGTGCCAGCAGTTACCCAACTAGCGGAGGTACCACCGGGGAGCTGTTTTTT. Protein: CASSYPTSGGTTGELFF.

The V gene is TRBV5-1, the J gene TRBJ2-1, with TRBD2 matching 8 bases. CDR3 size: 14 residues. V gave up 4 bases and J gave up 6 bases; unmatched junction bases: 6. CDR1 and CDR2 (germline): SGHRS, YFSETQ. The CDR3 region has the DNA TGCGCCAGCAGCACGGGACTAGAGGGCAATGAGCAGTTCTTC. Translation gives CASSTGLEGNEQFF.

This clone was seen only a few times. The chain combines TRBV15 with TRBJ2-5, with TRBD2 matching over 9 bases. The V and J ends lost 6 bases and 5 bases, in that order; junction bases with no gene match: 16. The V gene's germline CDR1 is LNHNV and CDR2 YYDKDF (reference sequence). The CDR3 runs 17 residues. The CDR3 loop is CATRALWPGLAVETQYF. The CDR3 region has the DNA TGTGCCACCAGGGCCCTGTGGCCGGGACTAGCAGTTGAGACCCAGTACTTC.

The CDR3 region has the DNA TGTGCCAGCACCCCGGGGGGGGGTAGCGTCGAGCAGTACTTC. Its protein is CASTPGGGSVEQYF. The chain is built from TRBV7-9 and TRBJ2-7, with 8 bases lining up with TRBD2. The germline V gene encodes CDR1 SEHNR and CDR2 FQNEAQ (reference sequence). The CDR3 consists of 14 residues. V lost 7 bases and J lost 6; bases outside the gene matches: 11.

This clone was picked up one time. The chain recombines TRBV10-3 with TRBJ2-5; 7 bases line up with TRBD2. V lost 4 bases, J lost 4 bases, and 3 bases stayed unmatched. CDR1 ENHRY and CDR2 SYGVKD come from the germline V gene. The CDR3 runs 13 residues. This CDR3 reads CAISGGGGETQYF. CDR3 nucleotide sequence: TGTGCCATCAGTGGGGGGGGAGGAGAGACCCAGTACTTC.

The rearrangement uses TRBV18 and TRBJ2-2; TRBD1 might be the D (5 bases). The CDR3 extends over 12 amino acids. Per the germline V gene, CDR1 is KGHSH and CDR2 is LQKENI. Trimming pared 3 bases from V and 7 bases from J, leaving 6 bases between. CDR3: CASSPQGGELFF. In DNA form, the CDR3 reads TGTGCCAGCTCACCCCAGGGCGGGGAGCTGTTTTTT.

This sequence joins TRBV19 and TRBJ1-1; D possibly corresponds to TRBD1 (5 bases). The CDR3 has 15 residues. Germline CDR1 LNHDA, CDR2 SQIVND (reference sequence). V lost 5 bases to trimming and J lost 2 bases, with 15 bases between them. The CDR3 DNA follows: TGTGCCAGTAGTGTTGGGGGGGGAATAAACACTGAAGCTTTCTTT. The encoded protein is CASSVGGGINTEAFF. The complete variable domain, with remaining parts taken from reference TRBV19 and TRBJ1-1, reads DGGITQSPKYLFRKEGQNVTLSCEQNLNHDAMYWYRQDPGQGLRLIYYSQIVNDFQKGDIAEGYSVSREKKESFPLTVTSAQKNPTAFYLCASSVGGGINTEAFFGQGTRLTVV.

The CDR3 DNA sequence: TGCGCCAGCATGGGCCAGCGGGATTTACCGGTCACAGATACGCAGTATTTT. It specifies CASMGQRDLPVTDTQYF. V and J are TRBV5-1 and TRBJ2-3; TRBD2 matches 7 bases. Trimming cost V 6 bases and J 2 bases; bases outside gene matches: 15. CDR1 is SGHRS and CDR2 is YFSETQ in the germline V gene. The CDR3 spans 17 residues.

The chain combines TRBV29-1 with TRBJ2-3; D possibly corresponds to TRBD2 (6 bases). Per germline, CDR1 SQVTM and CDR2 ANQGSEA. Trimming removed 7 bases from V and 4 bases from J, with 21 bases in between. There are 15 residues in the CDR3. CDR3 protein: CSGAPTMGGADTQYF. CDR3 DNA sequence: TGCAGCGGTGCCCCGACAATGGGGGGAGCAGATACGCAGTATTTT.

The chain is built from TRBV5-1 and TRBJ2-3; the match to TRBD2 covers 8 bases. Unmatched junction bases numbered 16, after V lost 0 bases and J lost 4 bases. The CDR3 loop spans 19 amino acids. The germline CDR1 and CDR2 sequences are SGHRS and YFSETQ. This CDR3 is CASSLAMSSSGSAADTQYF. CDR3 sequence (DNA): TGCGCCAGCAGCTTGGCTATGTCTAGCAGCGGGAGTGCCGCAGATACGCAGTATTTT.

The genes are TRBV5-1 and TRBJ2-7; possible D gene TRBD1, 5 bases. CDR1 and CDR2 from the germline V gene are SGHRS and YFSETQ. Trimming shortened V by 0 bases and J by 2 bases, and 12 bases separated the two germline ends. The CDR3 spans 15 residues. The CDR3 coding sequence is TGCGCCAGCAGCTTGGTGGCAGGGATTACCTACGAGCAGTACTTC. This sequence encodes CASSLVAGITYEQYF.

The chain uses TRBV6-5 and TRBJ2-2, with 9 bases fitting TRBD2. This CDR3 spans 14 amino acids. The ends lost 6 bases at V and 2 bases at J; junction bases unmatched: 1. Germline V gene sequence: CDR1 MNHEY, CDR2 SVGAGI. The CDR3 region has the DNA TGTGCCAGCAGGACTAGCGGAAACACCGGGGAGCTGTTTTTT. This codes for CASRTSGNTGELFF.

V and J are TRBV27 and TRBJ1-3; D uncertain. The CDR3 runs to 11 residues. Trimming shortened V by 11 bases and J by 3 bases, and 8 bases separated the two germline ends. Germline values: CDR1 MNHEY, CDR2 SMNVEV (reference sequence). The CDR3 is CARGGGNTIYF. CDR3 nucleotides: TGTGCCCGAGGCGGTGGAAACACCATATATTTT.